This TCR beta chain was identified in a study of cytomegalovirus exposure and HLA in healthy donors. Study results and caveats: The later analysis indicated that the majority of CMV-associated TCR beta chains appeared HLA-restricted. In an earlier analysis, in several hundred donors, most V segments appeared productive either ~90% or ~30% of the time.

It was with 60 Vbeta and 13 Jbeta primers that the PCR ran. Profiled with immunoSEQ multiplex PCR; TCRdb holds only in-frame clones, not every one. The table lists around 97,000 clones, 9.4% of them singletons. The CDR3 sequence is 12 residues long. V gave up 8 bases and J gave up 3 bases, with 9 bases separating them. Germline CDR1 is MNHEY and CDR2 is SVGAGI. With regard to this clone: As yet, its antigen is unknown.

V gene TRBV6-5 combines with J gene TRBJ2-3; perhaps TRBD1 as D (6 bases). This receptor was taken from a man aged 50 or older in good health and CMV-seropositive. What was sequenced was PBMCs. The CDR3 protein is CASGRGTDTQYF. CDR3 sequence (DNA): TGTGCCAGCGGAAGGGGGACAGATACGCAGTATTTT.